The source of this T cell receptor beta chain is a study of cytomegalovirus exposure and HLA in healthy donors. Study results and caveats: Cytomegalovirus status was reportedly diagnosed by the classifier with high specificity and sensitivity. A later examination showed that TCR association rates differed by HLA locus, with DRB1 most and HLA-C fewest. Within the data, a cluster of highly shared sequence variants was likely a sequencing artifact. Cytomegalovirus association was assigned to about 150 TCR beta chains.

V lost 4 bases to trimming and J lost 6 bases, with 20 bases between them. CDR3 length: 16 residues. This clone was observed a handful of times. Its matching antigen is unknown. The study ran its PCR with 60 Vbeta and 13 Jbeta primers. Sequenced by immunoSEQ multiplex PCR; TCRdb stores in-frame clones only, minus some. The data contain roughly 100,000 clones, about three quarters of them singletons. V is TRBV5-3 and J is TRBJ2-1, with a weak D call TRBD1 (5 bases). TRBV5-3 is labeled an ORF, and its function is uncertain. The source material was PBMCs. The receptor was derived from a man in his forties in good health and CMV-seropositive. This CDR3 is CARSPGWGINSNEQFF. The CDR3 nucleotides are TGTGCCAGAAGCCCAGGGTGGGGCATCAACTCCAATGAGCAGTTCTTC.